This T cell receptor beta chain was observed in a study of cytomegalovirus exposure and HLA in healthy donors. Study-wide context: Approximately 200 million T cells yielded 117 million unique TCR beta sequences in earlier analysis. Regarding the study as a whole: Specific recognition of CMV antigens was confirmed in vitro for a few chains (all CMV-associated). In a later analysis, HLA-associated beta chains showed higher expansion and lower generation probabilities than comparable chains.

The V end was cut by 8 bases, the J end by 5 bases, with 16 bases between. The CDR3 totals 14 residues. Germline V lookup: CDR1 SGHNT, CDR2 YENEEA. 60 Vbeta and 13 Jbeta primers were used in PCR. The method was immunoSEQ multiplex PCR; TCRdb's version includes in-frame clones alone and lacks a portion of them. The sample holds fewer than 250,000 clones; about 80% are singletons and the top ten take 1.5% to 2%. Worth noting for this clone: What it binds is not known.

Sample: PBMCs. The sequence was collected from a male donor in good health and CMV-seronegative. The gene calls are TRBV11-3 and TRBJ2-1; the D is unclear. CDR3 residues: CASGIGGPNNEQFF. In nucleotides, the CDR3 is TGTGCCAGCGGCATAGGCGGCCCAAACAATGAGCAGTTCTTC.